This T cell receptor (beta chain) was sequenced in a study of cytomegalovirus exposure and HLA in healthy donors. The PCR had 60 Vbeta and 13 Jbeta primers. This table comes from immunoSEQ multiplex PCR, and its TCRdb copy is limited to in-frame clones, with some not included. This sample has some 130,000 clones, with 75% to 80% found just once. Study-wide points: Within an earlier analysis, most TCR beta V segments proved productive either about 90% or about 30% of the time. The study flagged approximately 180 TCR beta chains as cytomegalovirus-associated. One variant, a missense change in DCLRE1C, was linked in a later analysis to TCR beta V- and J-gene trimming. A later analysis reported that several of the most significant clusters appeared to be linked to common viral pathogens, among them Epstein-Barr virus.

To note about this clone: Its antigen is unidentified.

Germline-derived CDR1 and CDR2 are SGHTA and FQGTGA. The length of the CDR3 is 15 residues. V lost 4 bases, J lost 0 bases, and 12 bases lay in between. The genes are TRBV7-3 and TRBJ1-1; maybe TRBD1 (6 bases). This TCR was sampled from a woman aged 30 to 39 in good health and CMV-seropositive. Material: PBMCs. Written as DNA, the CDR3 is TGTGCCAGCAGCTCGGGACACTTCATGAACACTGAAGCTTTCTTT. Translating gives CASSSGHFMNTEAFF. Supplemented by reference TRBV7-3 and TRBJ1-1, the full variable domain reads GAGVSQTPSNKVTEKGKYVELRCDPISGHTALYWYRQSLGQGPEFLIYFQGTGAADDSGLPNDRFFAVRPEGSVSTLKIQRTERGDSAVYLCASSSGHFMNTEAFFGQGTRLTVV.